Presented here are 8 T cell receptor beta chains from one specimen sequenced in a study of T cells in Graves' hyperthyroidism and ophthalmopathy. TCR beta CDR3 sequences were amplified from RNA transcripts. Using the HTBI primer set, a first-round RT-PCR was run on the TCR CDR3. One entry per CDR3 protein, called by TCRdb with MiXCR from the multiplex PCR reads. The sample carries about 320,000 distinct CDR3 sequences, about 15% recorded once. Sequences were obtained from blood. The receptors stem from a man aged 25 to 40 with Graves' hyperthyroidism.

This clonotype was seen at least ten times. V and J are TRBV20-1 and TRBJ1-4, with no clear D. The CDR3 runs to 12 residues. V was pared by 7 bases and J by 1 base, with 7 bases between. In germline, CDR1 is DFQATT, CDR2 SNEGSKA (reference sequence). This CDR3 is CSVGITNEKLFF. CDR3 DNA: TGCAGTGTTGGGATAACTAATGAAAAACTGTTTTTT.

CDR3 DNA: TGTGCCAGCAGTAGGATCGGGGAGTTGGGGTTTGAGAATGAGCAGTTCTTC. This codes for CASSRIGELGFENEQFF. V and J are TRBV7-9 and TRBJ2-1, with a possible D match to TRBD2 (5 bases). Germline V CDR1 and CDR2: SEHNR, FQNEAQ (reference sequence). The V gene lost 6 bases and the J gene lost 7 bases, with 25 bases spanning the gap. This CDR3 is built from 17 residues.

In this sample, this clonotype turned up a few times. V is TRBV14 and J is TRBJ2-1; D is unresolved. The CDR3 has 14 residues. Trimming stripped 4 bases from V and 6 bases from J, with 13 bases between. Germline CDR1 reads SGHDN; CDR2 reads FVKESK. The CDR3 DNA sequence: TGTGCCAGCAGCCTGGTCCCAGCTGCCAATGAGCAGTTCTTC. This sequence encodes CASSLVPAANEQFF.

This clonotype was found a few times. This chain joins TRBV5-1 and TRBJ1-2, with 7 nucleotides matching TRBD1. Losses at the gene ends were 0 bases for V and 4 bases for J; bases not matched to a gene: 6. This CDR3 contains 15 residues. CDR1 is SGHRS and CDR2 is YFSETQ in the germline V gene. The CDR3 DNA is TGCGCCAGCAGCTTGGGGCCGACAGGGCCCTATGGCTACACCTTC. It translates to CASSLGPTGPYGYTF.

This clonotype occurred many times. J is TRBJ1-3 and V is TRBV12-3 or TRBV12-4; D ambiguous. There are 14 residues in the CDR3. The V gene lost 5 bases and the J gene lost 3 bases, with 11 bases spanning the gap. CDR3 in amino acids: CASSILWGGNTIYF. In DNA form, the CDR3 reads TGTGCCAGCAGTATACTGTGGGGTGGAAACACCATATATTTT.

This clonotype occurred many times. The chain recombines TRBV6-1 with TRBJ1-5; perhaps TRBD1 as D (6 bases). Germline V gene data show CDR1 as MNHNS and CDR2 as SASEGT. The CDR3 consists of 13 residues. Between the trimmed V and J ends, which lost 6 bases and 5 bases, there was a span of 11 bases. CDR3 sequence reads: CASSLDSDQPQHF. CDR3 nucleotide sequence: TGTGCCAGCAGCCTGGACAGTGATCAGCCCCAGCATTTT.

This clonotype was observed a handful of times. V and J are TRBV5-4 and TRBJ2-7; D might be TRBD1 (5 bases). Germline CDR1 is SGHNT and CDR2 is YYREEE (reference sequence). Trimming removed 2 bases at V and 2 bases at J, with 17 bases between. CDR3 length: 16 residues. CDR3 bases: TGTGCCAGCAGCTTAGGAGCAGGGCGGTTGACCTACGAGCAGTACTTC. Protein product: CASSLGAGRLTYEQYF.

The chain has TRBV19 and TRBJ2-1; maybe TRBD1 (6 bases). Germline CDR1 reads LNHDA; CDR2 reads SQIVND (reference sequence). The CDR3 loop spans 14 amino acids. Trimming removed 3 bases from V and 8 bases from J, with 14 bases in between. CDR3 in amino acids: CASSITGSGDEQFF. The CDR3 DNA reads TGTGCCAGTAGTATCACAGGGTCTGGGGATGAGCAGTTCTTC.